A single sample is the source of the 18 T cell receptor beta chains below, sequenced in a study of shared clonotypes between healthy human individuals. Here immunoSEQ multiplex PCR was the method, and the copy in TCRdb shows in-frame clones only, minus some. The repertoire holds 2.3 million or so clones, with roughly 93% as singletons. The sample consisted of naive CD4+ T cells from PBMCs. Indicated subset: CD45RA+ positively selected. The origin of the receptors is a man aged 18 to 29 in good health. Some clones in this sample may be carry-over from other donors' samples.

The chain couples TRBV29-1 to TRBJ1-1; D unclear. Germline lookup yields CDR1 SQVTM and CDR2 ANQGSEA. The CDR3 spans 12 residues. Deletions cut 3 bases from V and 3 bases from J, with 8 bases between. The DNA of the CDR3 is TGCAGCGTTGAGGGGATTTACACTGAAGCTTTCTTT. This encodes CSVEGIYTEAFF.

V gene TRBV18 combines with J gene TRBJ2-7; D possibly corresponds to TRBD1 (5 bases). Trimming shortened V by 5 bases and J by 0 bases, and 11 bases separated the two germline ends. Looked up from germline, CDR1 is KGHSH and CDR2 is LQKENI. This CDR3 has 14 residues. This CDR3 reads CASSSDIDSYEQYF. Written as DNA, the CDR3 is TGTGCCAGCTCATCGGACATAGACTCCTACGAGCAGTACTTC.

The chain recombines TRBV19 with TRBJ2-4; 9 nucleotides line up with TRBD1. In germline, CDR1 is LNHDA, CDR2 SQIVND (reference sequence). The length of the CDR3 is 16 residues. Germline trimming cut 7 bases from V and 5 bases from J; bases unmatched to any gene: 12. DNA for the CDR3: TGTGCCAGTAATCGCCGGGGACAGGGTTTCCAAAACATTCAGTACTTC. Its translation is CASNRRGQGFQNIQYF. The full variable domain, rest sourced from reference TRBV19 and TRBJ2-4, is DGGITQSPKYLFRKEGQNVTLSCEQNLNHDAMYWYRQDPGQGLRLIYYSQIVNDFQKGDIAEGYSVSREKKESFPLTVTSAQKNPTAFYLCASNRRGQGFQNIQYFGAGTRLSVL.

The J gene is TRBJ2-7, the V gene TRBV9; 7 bases align to TRBD1. The V segment lost 3 bases and the J segment 4 bases; nucleotides outside the gene matches: 7. The CDR3 contains 14 residues. Germline V gives CDR1 SGDLS, CDR2 YYNGEE. CDR3 protein: CASSGRDSLYEQYF. The CDR3 DNA follows: TGTGCCAGCAGCGGCCGGGACAGTCTATACGAGCAGTACTTC.

The rearrangement links TRBV20-1 to TRBJ2-1; D is perhaps TRBD1 (5 bases). Germline values: CDR1 DFQATT, CDR2 SNEGSKA (reference sequence). This CDR3 has 11 residues. V was pared by 4 bases and J by 10 bases, with 11 bases between. The CDR3 bases are TGCAGTGCTACCTTCAAGGGGGAGCAGTTCTTC. This gives the protein CSATFKGEQFF.

The V and J genes are TRBV15 and TRBJ1-1; D is perhaps TRBD1 (5 bases). With 0 bases removed from V and 5 bases from J, the gap between germline ends came to 19 bases. In germline, CDR1 is LNHNV, CDR2 YYDKDF (reference sequence). CDR3 length equals 17 residues. The CDR3 loop is CATSRDRGGDYGTEAFF. The CDR3 DNA reads as TGTGCCACCAGCAGAGATAGGGGTGGGGACTACGGGACTGAAGCTTTCTTT.

The rearrangement uses TRBV19 and TRBJ1-4, with D hard to call. CDR3 length: 15 amino acids. The germline CDR1 and CDR2 sequences are LNHDA and SQIVND (reference sequence). V shed 5 bases and J shed 0 bases, with 10 bases lying between them. Here the CDR3 reads CASSGVGATNEKLFF. CDR3 coding DNA: TGTGCCAGTAGTGGGGTGGGTGCAACTAATGAAAAACTGTTTTTT.

The V gene is TRBV11-2, the J gene TRBJ1-1, with D unresolved. Trimming shortened V by 1 base and J by 1 base, and 10 bases separated the two germline ends. The CDR3 loop spans 15 amino acids. Per the germline V gene, CDR1 is SGHAT and CDR2 is FQNNGV. The chain's CDR3 is CASSLGVTENTEAFF. The CDR3 bases are TGTGCCAGCAGCTTAGGTGTAACAGAGAACACTGAAGCTTTCTTT. The variable domain in full, with the rest retrieved from reference TRBV11-2 and TRBJ1-1, is EAGVAQSPRYKIIEKRQSVAFWCNPISGHATLYWYQQILGQGPKLLIQFQNNGVVDDSQLPKDRFSAERLKGVDSTLKIQPAKLEDSAVYLCASSLGVTENTEAFFGQGTRLTVV.

The rearrangement links TRBV7-9 to TRBJ1-4; 8 bases agree with TRBD1. The germline CDR1 and CDR2 sequences are SEHNR and FQNEAQ (reference sequence). After removal of 4 bases from V and 5 bases from J, the junction contained 6 bases not matched to a gene. This CDR3 is 15 amino acids long. Here the CDR3 reads CASSYPGQVNEKLFF. CDR3 DNA sequence: TGTGCCAGCAGCTACCCGGGACAGGTGAATGAAAAACTGTTTTTT.

The rearrangement uses TRBV19 and TRBJ2-3, with D possibly TRBD2 on 5 matching bases. Germline lookup yields CDR1 LNHDA and CDR2 SQIVND (reference sequence). The V and J ends lost 6 bases and 5 bases respectively, with 18 bases between them. The CDR3 sequence is 15 residues long. The CDR3 is CASSPGWARGDTQYF. CDR3 sequence (DNA): TGTGCCAGTAGCCCTGGTTGGGCCCGGGGAGATACGCAGTATTTT.

The J gene is TRBJ1-5, the V gene TRBV5-1; D is ambiguous. Germline V lookup: CDR1 SGHRS, CDR2 YFSETQ. This CDR3 is built from 13 residues. V lost 1 base and J 9 bases, leaving 11 bases between the germline ends. The CDR3 DNA is TGCGCCAGCAGCTTGACCAGTGAAGGGCCCCAGCATTTT. Translation: CASSLTSEGPQHF. Full variable domain (rest looked up from reference TRBV5-1 and TRBJ1-5): KAGVTQTPRYLIKTRGQQVTLSCSPISGHRSVSWYQQTPGQGLQFLFEYFSETQRNKGNFPGRFSGRQFSNSRSEMNVSTLELGDSALYLCASSLTSEGPQHFGDGTRLSIL.

This chain connects TRBV5-1 to TRBJ2-7; 9 positions match TRBD2. With V trimmed by 0 bases and J by 4 bases, 5 bases remained unmatched. CDR1 is SGHRS and CDR2 is YFSETQ in the germline V gene. The CDR3 consists of 15 residues. The CDR3 DNA follows: TGCGCCAGCAGCTTGGTGACTAGCGGAGCTTACGAGCAGTACTTC. It is translated as CASSLVTSGAYEQYF.

The chain couples TRBV19 to TRBJ1-4; a weak D match, TRBD1 (6 bases). The CDR3 has 11 amino acids. CDR1 and CDR2 (germline): LNHDA, SQIVND (reference sequence). Trimming stripped 4 bases from V and 14 bases from J, with 11 bases between. The CDR3 loop reads CASSTWTDLFF. The CDR3 bases are TGTGCCAGTAGTACTTGGACAGATCTGTTTTTT. Full variable domain (rest looked up from reference TRBV19 and TRBJ1-4): DGGITQSPKYLFRKEGQNVTLSCEQNLNHDAMYWYRQDPGQGLRLIYYSQIVNDFQKGDIAEGYSVSREKKESFPLTVTSAQKNPTAFYLCASSTWTDLFFGSGTQLSVL.

The V and J genes are TRBV10-1 and TRBJ2-7, with unresolved D. CDR3 length: 13 amino acids. V lost 5 bases and J lost 2, with 10 bases in between. The germline CDR1 and CDR2 sequences are WNHNN and SYGVQD (reference sequence). The CDR3 region has the DNA TGCGCCAGCAGTTCGCAGTCCGCCTACGAGCAGTACTTC. This gives the protein CASSSQSAYEQYF.

The genes are TRBV28 and TRBJ2-2; D perhaps matches TRBD2 (6 bases). V lost 6 bases and J 5 bases, leaving 10 bases between the germline ends. The CDR3 sequence is 13 residues long. CDR1 and CDR2 from the germline V gene are MDHEN and SYDVKM. The CDR3 reads CASRVGRTGELFF. The CDR3 DNA reads as TGTGCCAGCAGGGTAGGGAGGACCGGGGAGCTGTTTTTT.

This clone has a single count. This rearrangement joins TRBV19 to TRBJ2-2; weak D call: TRBD2 (6 bases). The V and J ends lost 5 bases and 7 bases respectively, with 14 bases between them. This CDR3 contains 14 residues. Looked up from germline, CDR1 is LNHDA and CDR2 is SQIVND (reference sequence). The CDR3 sequence: CASSGGILGGELFF. CDR3 in DNA: TGTGCCAGTAGTGGGGGGATCCTGGGCGGGGAGCTGTTTTTT.

The gene calls are TRBV7-6 and TRBJ2-5, with D hard to call. V was pared by 0 bases and J by 2 bases, with 4 bases between. The CDR3 runs to 13 residues. Per the germline V gene, CDR1 is SGHVS and CDR2 is FNYEAQ. This CDR3 reads CASSLAKQETQYF. The CDR3 DNA reads as TGTGCCAGCAGCTTAGCAAAACAAGAGACCCAGTACTTC.

The rearrangement joins TRBV6-1 to TRBJ1-3; weak D call: TRBD1 (6 bases). The CDR3 is made up of 16 amino acids. Germline assignment: CDR1 MNHNS and CDR2 SASEGT. Deletions cut 2 bases from V and 0 bases from J, with 11 bases between. The CDR3 DNA reads as TGTGCCAGCAGTGAACCAGGGGCCTTCTCTGGAAACACCATATATTTT. Its protein is CASSEPGAFSGNTIYF.